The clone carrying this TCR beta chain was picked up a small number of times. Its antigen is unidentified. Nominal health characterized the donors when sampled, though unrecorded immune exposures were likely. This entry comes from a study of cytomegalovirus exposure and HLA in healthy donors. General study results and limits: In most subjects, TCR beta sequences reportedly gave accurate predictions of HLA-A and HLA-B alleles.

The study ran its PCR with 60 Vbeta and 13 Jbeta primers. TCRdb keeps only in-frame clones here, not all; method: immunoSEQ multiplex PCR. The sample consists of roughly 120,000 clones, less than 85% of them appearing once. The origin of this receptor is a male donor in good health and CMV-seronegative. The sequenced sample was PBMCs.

Here the CDR3 DNA reads TGTGCCAGTACTCCGGGGTCCGGGCCCCAGCATTTT. This sequence encodes CASTPGSGPQHF. V usage is TRBV19 and J usage is TRBJ1-5; no firm D call. The CDR3 has 12 residues. V was clipped by 7 bases and J by 9 bases, with 13 bases between them. Germline V gene sequence: CDR1 LNHDA, CDR2 SQIVND (reference sequence).